This TCR beta chain is drawn from a study of blood T cell repertoires in COVID-19. The CDR3 covers 17 residues. V dropped 0 bases and J dropped 0; count of bases not matched to a gene: 6. The germline CDR1 and CDR2 sequences are SGDLS and YYNGEE. This clone has only one observation. TCRdb keeps only in-frame clones here, not all; method: immunoSEQ multiplex PCR. Of roughly 140,000 clones in the sample, 84% were seen once. The receptor's source is a woman older than 75 in a cohort sampled during active or convalescent COVID-19. The specimen sequenced was peripheral blood. The chain uses TRBV9 and TRBJ2-1; 7 nucleotides agree with TRBD2. CDR3 sequence: CASSVGASGVSYNEQFF. CDR3 coding DNA: TGTGCCAGCAGCGTAGGGGCTAGCGGTGTCTCCTACAATGAGCAGTTCTTC.